This T cell receptor (beta chain) was recovered during a study of vaccination and CD4 T cells after COVID-19 (dated by TCRdb to 2022 to 2024). Study-wide context: SARS-CoV-2 positivity had been established in the convalescent patients by nasal swab PCR, and mild disease was recorded in several of these patients and severe disease in one. Overlapping spike peptide pools from SARS-CoV-2 and from the common cold coronaviruses HCoV-NL63, HCoV-OC43 and HCoV-229E were used as culture stimuli. Post-COVID blood samples were collected from convalescent patients a median of roughly 100 days after diagnosis, with a range of about 35 to 170 days. In about 11 COVID-19 convalescent patients and 4 infection-naive healthy vaccine recipients, the spike-specific CD4+ TCR repertoire before mRNA vaccination was compared with the repertoire after mRNA vaccination. Post-vaccine blood samples were taken a median of about 72 days after the second vaccine dose, with a range of roughly 13 to 250 days. As controls, cultures received a CEFX viral epitope pool (the positive control), an HIV-1 Nef peptide pool (the negative control), or no peptide at all. Six males and four females were included in the convalescent cohort, with two Hispanic individuals, seven Caucasians, two Asians and one multiracial person represented. Two doses of either the Pfizer-BioNTech BNT162b2 vaccine (n=8) or the Moderna mRNA-1273 vaccine (n=2) were administered to participants. Paper-wide results and their limitations: Only a relatively small number of convalescent patients were included in the study, and early timepoints following natural infection were not analyzed. Nearly all vaccine-specific clones in convalescent patients (304 of 307) were mono-reactive for SARS-CoV-2 spike rather than cross-reactive with common cold coronaviruses. The median number of SARS-CoV-2-reactive clonotypes rose from under 25 after infection to 38 after vaccination, but the change was not significant. In convalescent patients, a median around 84% of post-vaccine SARS-CoV-2-reactive clones were detected only after vaccination, and vaccine-specific priming was suggested by this finding.

Inclusive of the bounding cysteine and phenylalanine, the CDR3 is 14 residues long. The read is trimmed to its CDR3 DNA, 42 bases read in frame from base 1. The germline V gene encodes CDR1 MGHRA and CDR2 YSYEKL. At the junction V is shortened by 5 bases and J by 2 bases, with 12 bases in between. Receptor amplification or capture employed PCR. At the Johns Hopkins FTIC core, DNA from the cultured CD4+ T cells underwent TCR sequencing with the Oncomine TCR Beta short-read assay. The QIAamp micro DNA kit was used to extract genomic DNA from the cultured CD4+ T cells. Oncomine TCR Beta libraries made from cultured CD4+ T cells were pooled using unique dual indexes and sequenced on an Illumina iSeq 100. In the source study's methods: Non-productive sequences were filtered out, and CDR3s that did not start with C, did not end with F or W, or were shorter than 7 amino acids were discarded. Antigen-specific clonotypes were identified using the MANAFEST web application through comparison of peptide-stimulated wells with reference and other culture wells. To be called positive, a clone needed an FDR below 0.05, an odds ratio above 5, and a productive frequency above 0.1% in at least two of three replicate wells. A clonotype was classed as cross-reactive if the clonotype showed significant expansion both in SARS-CoV-2 spike wells and in at least one common cold coronavirus spike condition. Levenshtein distances (stringdist) and unrooted phylogenetic trees (ape) in R version 3.6.1 were used to assess CDR3 homology. TCRdb reanalyzed the raw reads on its own, using fastp at Q25 for trimming and MiXCR for clone calling, and kept in-frame beta chains. Each CDR3 protein gets just one entry, which takes the most common genes and DNA from the rows behind it. These V and J calls originate from TCRdb's pipeline instead of the authors' own analysis. Across this sample there are about 4,400 distinct CDR3 sequences, with 37% seen only once. The ten largest make up roughly three fifths of the sample.

Remarks on this clonotype: What antigen it recognizes has not been identified. No much larger clone is present one base from it, and per-base qualities are unavailable.

This sample's treatment or condition label indicates: roughly 10-day PBMC culture with coronavirus spike peptide pools or control peptides (ViraFEST assay). The ViraFEST assay, used in the study, expanded antigen-specific T cells with peptide pools and then identified the expanded clonotypes through TCR sequencing. The convalescent patients' positive SARS-CoV-2 PCR tests were from March to December 2020, which was before the Alpha, Beta and Delta variants emerged in the United States. Each well held around 2 million PBMCs cultured in IMDM containing approximately 5% human AB serum and 9 to 10 IU/ml IL-2, with around 9.2 ug/ml peptide pools added. On days 3 and 7, half of the culture medium was replaced with fresh IL-2-containing medium. After 10 days of culture, CD4+ T cells were isolated by negative selection using the EasySep CD4+ T cell isolation kit. Ficoll-Paque Plus gradient centrifugation was used to isolate PBMCs from whole blood, and the isolated PBMCs were then either used fresh or cryopreserved at -140C. Triplicate wells were generally used for each culture condition.

This receptor was taken from a human donor who had recovered from COVID-19. The source material was CD4+ T cells from blood, cultured in vitro, sampled after SARS-CoV-2 vaccination. The sequence links TRBV4-1 to TRBJ2-5; no confident D gene assignment can be made. At the DNA level, the sequence is TGCGCCAGCAGCGAGACACCTCGACAAGAGACCCAGTACTTC. Its translation is CASSETPRQETQYF.